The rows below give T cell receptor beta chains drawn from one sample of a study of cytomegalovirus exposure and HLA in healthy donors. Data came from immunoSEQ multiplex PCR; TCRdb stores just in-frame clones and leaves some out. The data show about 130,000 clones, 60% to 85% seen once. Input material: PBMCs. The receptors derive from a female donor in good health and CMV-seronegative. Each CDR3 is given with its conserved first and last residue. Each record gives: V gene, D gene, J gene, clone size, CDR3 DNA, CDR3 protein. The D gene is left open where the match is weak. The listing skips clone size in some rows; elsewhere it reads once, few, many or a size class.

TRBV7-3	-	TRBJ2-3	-	TGTGCCAGCAGCACCCGGGGGGCAGGCACAGATACGCAGTATTTT	CASSTRGAGTDTQYF
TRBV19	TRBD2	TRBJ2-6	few	TGTGCCAGTAGTATACTGCTAGCGGGGGCCCTATCTGGGGCCAACGTCCTGACTTTC	CASSILLAGALSGANVLTF
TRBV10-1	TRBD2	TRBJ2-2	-	TGCGCCAGCAGTGATCGTCTAGCGGGAGGCGGAGTCGAGACCGGGGAGCTGTTTTTT	CASSDRLAGGGVETGELFF
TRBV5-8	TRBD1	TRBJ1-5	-	TGTGCCAGCAGCATGGCCGGGACAGGGTGGATATATAGCAATCAGCCCCAGCATTTT	CASSMAGTGWIYSNQPQHF
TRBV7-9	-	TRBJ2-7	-	TGTGCCAGCAGCTCCTCAGGCTACGAGCAGTACTTC	CASSSSGYEQYF
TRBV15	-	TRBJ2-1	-	TGTGCCACCAGCAGAGATGTGCGGGTTGAGCAGTTCTTC	CATSRDVRVEQFF
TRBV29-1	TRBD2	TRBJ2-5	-	TGCAGCGTTGTCATTCAGGCTAGCGGACGTCTGGAGACCCAGTACTTC	CSVVIQASGRLETQYF
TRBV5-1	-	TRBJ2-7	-	TGCGCCAGCAGCCCCGACGGGACTGTGGGCTCCTACGAGCAGTACTTC	CASSPDGTVGSYEQYF
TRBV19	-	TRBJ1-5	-	TGTGCCAGTAAAGGGACATACCATCAGCCCCAGCATTTT	CASKGTYHQPQHF
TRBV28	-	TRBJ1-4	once	TGTGCCAGCAGCTCCCCGGGCGGGAGGGAAGAAAAACTGTTTTTT	CASSSPGGREEKLFF
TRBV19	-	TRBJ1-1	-	TGTGCCAGTAGGAGGGACACACGGAACACTGAAGCTTTCTTT	CASRRDTRNTEAFF
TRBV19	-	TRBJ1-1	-	TGTGCCAGTAGTATTCCCGGCGGGTCGAACACTGAAGCTTTCTTT	CASSIPGGSNTEAFF
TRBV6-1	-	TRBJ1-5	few	TGTGCCAGCAGTGGAACAGGGAATCAGCCCCAGCATTTT	CASSGTGNQPQHF
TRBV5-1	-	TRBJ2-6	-	TGCGCCAGCAGCTTGGGACGGAGCTCTGGGGCCAACGTCCTGACTTTC	CASSLGRSSGANVLTF
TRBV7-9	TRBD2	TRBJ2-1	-	TGTGCCAGCAGCCCCCCGGGGGGGTACAATGAGCAGTTCTTC	CASSPPGGYNEQFF
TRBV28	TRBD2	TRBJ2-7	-	TGTGCCAGCAGTTTAGGAGTCGGACTAGCGGTCTCCTACGAGCAGTACTTC	CASSLGVGLAVSYEQYF
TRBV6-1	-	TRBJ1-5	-	TGTGCCAGCAGTGAAGGGGGGGGCAGATATCAGCCCCAGCATTTT	CASSEGGGRYQPQHF
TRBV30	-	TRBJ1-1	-	TGTGCCTGGAGTCTGGAGAGGAACACTGAAGCTTTCTTT	CAWSLERNTEAFF
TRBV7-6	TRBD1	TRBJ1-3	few	TGTGCCAGCAGCCCCCGACAGGGGGCGGCGGGAAACACCATATATTTT	CASSPRQGAAGNTIYF
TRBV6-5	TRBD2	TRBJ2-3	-	TGTGCCAGCAGGGGCGGGAGCCCAGATACGCAGTATTTT	CASRGGSPDTQYF
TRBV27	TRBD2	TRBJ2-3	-	TGTGCCAGCATTCCGACGGGACTAGACACAGATACGCAGTATTTT	CASIPTGLDTDTQYF
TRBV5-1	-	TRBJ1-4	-	TGCGCCAGCAGGAGTGCAACTAATGAAAAACTGTTTTTT	CASRSATNEKLFF
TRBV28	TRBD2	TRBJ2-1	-	TGTGCCAGCCCCCCCTCCAGCGGGAGAACAGGTGAGCAGTTCTTC	CASPPSSGRTGEQFF
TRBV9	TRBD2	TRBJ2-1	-	TGTGCCAGCAGCGACCTGGGACTAGCGGGGCACAATGAGCAGTTCTTC	CASSDLGLAGHNEQFF